A selection of T cell receptor beta chains follows, all from one sample in a study of blood T cell repertoires in COVID-19. Libraries were prepared by immunoSEQ multiplex PCR; TCRdb keeps only in-frame clonotypes and omits some of them. Among 90,000 to 130,000 clones listed, 76% were seen once. The sample consisted of peripheral blood. These receptors all come from a woman older than 75 with acute or convalescent COVID-19. The CDR3 runs from the conserved cysteine through the conserved F or W. Fields, in order: J gene, clone size, D gene, V gene, CDR3 protein, CDR3 DNA. D genes are given only for firm matches. Some rows have no size entry. The others give once, few or many, or a class for an expanded clone.

j_gene: TRBJ2-7; abundance: once; d_gene: TRBD1; v_gene: TRBV7-2; CDR3aa: CASSSGTGNYEQYF; CDR3nt: TGTGCCAGCAGCTCTGGGACAGGCAACTACGAGCAGTACTTC
j_gene: TRBJ1-6; abundance: .; d_gene: .; v_gene: TRBV7-9; CDR3aa: CASSLESNSPLHF; CDR3nt: TGTGCCAGCAGCTTAGAGAGTAATTCACCCCTCCACTTT
j_gene: TRBJ2-3; abundance: .; d_gene: .; v_gene: TRBV7-7; CDR3aa: CASSLGGWAGDTQYF; CDR3nt: TGTGCTAGCAGCTTAGGAGGGTGGGCGGGAGATACGCAGTATTTT
j_gene: TRBJ2-1; abundance: .; d_gene: TRBD2; v_gene: TRBV3-1/TRBV3-2; CDR3aa: CASRRTSDNEQFF; CDR3nt: TGTGCCAGCAGAAGAACTAGCGACAATGAGCAGTTCTTC
j_gene: TRBJ1-4; abundance: .; d_gene: TRBD1; v_gene: TRBV27; CDR3aa: CASRRTGTPATNEKLFF; CDR3nt: TGTGCCAGCAGGAGGACAGGGACGCCCGCAACTAATGAAAAACTGTTTTTT
j_gene: TRBJ2-5; abundance: once; d_gene: .; v_gene: TRBV7-6; CDR3aa: CASSIQETQYF; CDR3nt: TGTGCCAGCAGCATACAAGAGACCCAGTACTTC
j_gene: TRBJ1-6; abundance: .; d_gene: TRBD1; v_gene: TRBV9; CDR3aa: CASSYRTGQGTPLHF; CDR3nt: TGTGCCAGCAGCTACCGGACAGGCCAGGGGACACCCCTCCACTTT
j_gene: TRBJ2-7; abundance: .; d_gene: TRBD1; v_gene: TRBV11-2; CDR3aa: CASSVRQGAENEQYF; CDR3nt: TGTGCCAGCAGCGTACGACAGGGGGCGGAAAACGAGCAGTACTTC
j_gene: TRBJ1-1; abundance: .; d_gene: .; v_gene: TRBV6-1; CDR3aa: CASSDVRNTEAFF; CDR3nt: TGTGCCAGCAGTGACGTCAGGAACACTGAAGCTTTCTTT
j_gene: TRBJ1-2; abundance: .; d_gene: TRBD1; v_gene: TRBV4-3; CDR3aa: CASSEGQGLRDGYTF; CDR3nt: TGCGCCAGCAGCGAAGGACAGGGCTTGAGGGATGGCTACACCTTC
j_gene: TRBJ2-7; abundance: once; d_gene: TRBD1; v_gene: TRBV4-2; CDR3aa: CASSQDSHRGHYEQYF; CDR3nt: TGTGCCAGCAGCCAAGACTCTCACAGGGGACACTACGAGCAGTACTTC
j_gene: TRBJ2-1; abundance: once; d_gene: TRBD2; v_gene: TRBV10-3; CDR3aa: CAISESKGLAGPEQFF; CDR3nt: TGTGCCATCAGTGAGTCGAAGGGACTAGCGGGACCCGAGCAGTTCTTC
j_gene: TRBJ2-7; abundance: .; d_gene: .; v_gene: TRBV2; CDR3aa: CASRLTELYEQYF; CDR3nt: TGTGCCAGCAGATTGACAGAACTTTACGAGCAGTACTTC
j_gene: TRBJ2-3; abundance: .; d_gene: .; v_gene: TRBV3-1/TRBV3-2; CDR3aa: CASSQDLTGAVDTQYF; CDR3nt: TGTGCCAGCAGCCAAGACCTGACGGGAGCAGTAGATACGCAGTATTTT
j_gene: TRBJ2-1; abundance: .; d_gene: .; v_gene: TRBV18; CDR3aa: CASSPPGTLYNEQFF; CDR3nt: TGTGCCAGCTCACCACCGGGGACACTGTACAATGAGCAGTTCTTC
j_gene: TRBJ1-5; abundance: few; d_gene: .; v_gene: TRBV19; CDR3aa: CASSLLGQAPGQPQHF; CDR3nt: TGTGCCAGTAGCCTCCTTGGGCAGGCCCCTGGGCAGCCCCAGCATTTT
j_gene: TRBJ2-2; abundance: once; d_gene: .; v_gene: TRBV7-6; CDR3aa: CASSLARSGTGELFF; CDR3nt: TGTGCCAGCAGCTTAGCGCGGTCGGGTACCGGGGAGCTGTTTTTT
j_gene: TRBJ1-6; abundance: .; d_gene: TRBD1; v_gene: TRBV29-1; CDR3aa: CSVRTGPNSPLHF; CDR3nt: TGCAGCGTCCGGACAGGGCCTAATTCACCCCTCCACTTT
j_gene: TRBJ1-6; abundance: .; d_gene: .; v_gene: TRBV30; CDR3aa: CAWSTRQGFNSPLHF; CDR3nt: TGTGCCTGGAGTACTCGGCAGGGTTTTAATTCACCCCTCCACTTT
j_gene: TRBJ2-7; abundance: .; d_gene: TRBD1; v_gene: TRBV5-4; CDR3aa: CASSAGYLTGGSYEQYF; CDR3nt: TGTGCCAGCAGCGCAGGATACTTGACAGGGGGATCCTACGAGCAGTACTTC
j_gene: TRBJ1-1; abundance: once; d_gene: .; v_gene: TRBV14; CDR3aa: CASSRQTTTEAFF; CDR3nt: TGTGCCAGCAGCCGACAAACAACCACTGAAGCTTTCTTT
j_gene: TRBJ1-1; abundance: .; d_gene: TRBD1; v_gene: TRBV29-1; CDR3aa: CSLGGQGGTEAFF; CDR3nt: TGCAGCCTGGGGGGACAGGGTGGCACTGAAGCTTTCTTT
j_gene: TRBJ2-5; abundance: few; d_gene: TRBD1; v_gene: TRBV24-1; CDR3aa: CATSDPGQGSETQYF; CDR3nt: TGTGCCACCAGTGACCCGGGACAGGGATCGGAGACCCAGTACTTC
j_gene: TRBJ1-5; abundance: .; d_gene: .; v_gene: TRBV3-1/TRBV3-2; CDR3aa: CASSQAGEGQPQHF; CDR3nt: TGTGCCAGCAGCCAAGCAGGGGAAGGGCAGCCCCAGCATTTT
j_gene: TRBJ2-1; abundance: .; d_gene: TRBD1; v_gene: TRBV18; CDR3aa: CASSPTGGSYNEQFF; CDR3nt: TGTGCCAGCTCACCTACAGGGGGTTCCTACAATGAGCAGTTCTTC
j_gene: TRBJ1-3; abundance: .; d_gene: .; v_gene: TRBV20-1; CDR3aa: CSASVAEGLHSGNTIYF; CDR3nt: TGCAGTGCTAGTGTGGCGGAAGGCCTCCACTCTGGAAACACCATATATTTT
j_gene: TRBJ1-5; abundance: few; d_gene: .; v_gene: TRBV12-5; CDR3aa: CASGRGGQPQHF; CDR3nt: TGTGCTAGTGGCAGGGGCGGGCAGCCCCAGCATTTT
j_gene: TRBJ1-2; abundance: .; d_gene: .; v_gene: TRBV5-8; CDR3aa: CASSLNSNYGYTF; CDR3nt: TGTGCCAGCAGCTTGAACAGTAACTATGGCTACACCTTC
j_gene: TRBJ1-4; abundance: once; d_gene: TRBD1; v_gene: TRBV4-2; CDR3aa: CASSQLWDRGATNEKLFF; CDR3nt: TGTGCCAGCAGCCAACTTTGGGACAGGGGAGCAACTAATGAAAAACTGTTTTTT
j_gene: TRBJ2-2; abundance: .; d_gene: TRBD1; v_gene: TRBV10-3; CDR3aa: CAISSGGVNTGELFF; CDR3nt: TGTGCCATCAGTTCAGGGGGTGTGAACACCGGGGAGCTGTTTTTT
j_gene: TRBJ1-5; abundance: .; d_gene: TRBD1; v_gene: TRBV2; CDR3aa: CASSGQGYQPQHF; CDR3nt: TGTGCCAGCAGCGGACAGGGCTATCAGCCCCAGCATTTT
j_gene: TRBJ2-1; abundance: .; d_gene: .; v_gene: TRBV4-3; CDR3aa: CASSQEAERSYNEQFF; CDR3nt: TGCGCCAGCAGCCAGGAAGCGGAGCGCTCCTACAATGAGCAGTTCTTC
j_gene: TRBJ2-4; abundance: .; d_gene: TRBD1; v_gene: TRBV30; CDR3aa: CAWNPPGGLIQYF; CDR3nt: TGTGCCTGGAACCCGCCAGGGGGCCTGATTCAGTACTTC
j_gene: TRBJ2-1; abundance: few; d_gene: .; v_gene: TRBV30; CDR3aa: CAWSEGEEQFF; CDR3nt: TGTGCCTGGAGTGAAGGGGAAGAGCAGTTCTTC
j_gene: TRBJ1-1; abundance: .; d_gene: TRBD1; v_gene: TRBV3-1/TRBV3-2; CDR3aa: CASSSQGNANTEAFF; CDR3nt: TGTGCCAGCAGCTCACAGGGGAATGCGAACACTGAAGCTTTCTTT
j_gene: TRBJ2-2; abundance: .; d_gene: TRBD1; v_gene: TRBV11-2; CDR3aa: CASSLQGAYTGELFF; CDR3nt: TGTGCCAGCAGCTTGCAGGGGGCGTACACCGGGGAGCTGTTTTTT
j_gene: TRBJ2-1; abundance: .; d_gene: .; v_gene: TRBV28; CDR3aa: CASSPPTGTYNEQFF; CDR3nt: TGTGCCAGCAGTCCCCCGACAGGTACCTACAATGAGCAGTTCTTC
j_gene: TRBJ1-1; abundance: .; d_gene: TRBD1; v_gene: TRBV6-1; CDR3aa: CASSEGTGEWTEAFF; CDR3nt: TGTGCCAGCAGTGAAGGAACAGGGGAGTGGACTGAAGCTTTCTTT
j_gene: TRBJ1-2; abundance: few; d_gene: TRBD1; v_gene: TRBV5-4; CDR3aa: CASSLQGAGKGYTF; CDR3nt: TGTGCCAGCAGCTTGCAGGGGGCGGGAAAAGGCTACACCTTC
j_gene: TRBJ2-7; abundance: .; d_gene: TRBD1; v_gene: TRBV5-1; CDR3aa: CASRDRGSVPYEQYF; CDR3nt: TGCGCCAGCAGAGACAGGGGATCAGTCCCCTACGAGCAGTACTTC
j_gene: TRBJ2-2; abundance: .; d_gene: .; v_gene: TRBV5-1; CDR3aa: CASSEGQAAGELFF; CDR3nt: TGCGCCAGCAGCGAGGGTCAAGCCGCCGGGGAGCTGTTTTTT
j_gene: TRBJ2-7; abundance: .; d_gene: .; v_gene: TRBV2; CDR3aa: CASSVVGVGAYEQYF; CDR3nt: TGTGCCAGCAGTGTGGTAGGGGTCGGTGCGTACGAGCAGTACTTC
j_gene: TRBJ2-1; abundance: .; d_gene: TRBD2; v_gene: TRBV3-1/TRBV3-2; CDR3aa: CASSLLAGGYNEQFF; CDR3nt: TGTGCCAGCAGCCTACTAGCGGGGGGCTACAATGAGCAGTTCTTC